The 27 T cell receptor beta chains in this list originate from one sample, sequenced in a study of blood T cell repertoires in COVID-19. Libraries were prepared by immunoSEQ multiplex PCR; TCRdb keeps only in-frame clonotypes and omits some of them. The table records about 55,000 clones, 75% to 95% of them present only once. Specimen: peripheral blood. Receptors originate from a man aged 50 or older with active COVID-19.

This chain uses TRBV10-2 with TRBJ1-1; perhaps TRBD1 as D (6 bases). Trimming took off 6 bases at V and 3 bases at J, with 20 bases between the two ends. This CDR3 region has 16 residues. Germline V gene sequence: CDR1 WSHSY, CDR2 SAAADI. The CDR3 spells CASSGVGGLTDTEAFF. The CDR3 nucleotides read TGCGCCAGCAGCGGAGTCGGGGGGCTGACGGACACTGAAGCTTTCTTT.

This clone appeared once. Written as DNA, the CDR3 is TGTGCCAGCAGCTCGGACAGTAGCACAGATACGCAGTATTTT. Its protein is CASSSDSSTDTQYF. The genes are TRBV11-2 and TRBJ2-3; D is perhaps TRBD1 (6 bases). Per the germline V gene, CDR1 is SGHAT and CDR2 is FQNNGV. V was shortened by 4 bases and J by 0 bases, with 8 bases between the two germline ends. CDR3 length: 14 amino acids. Filled out from reference TRBV11-2 and TRBJ2-3, the complete variable domain reads EAGVAQSPRYKIIEKRQSVAFWCNPISGHATLYWYQQILGQGPKLLIQFQNNGVVDDSQLPKDRFSAERLKGVDSTLKIQPAKLEDSAVYLCASSSDSSTDTQYFGPGTRLTVL.

This rearrangement joins TRBV28 to TRBJ2-1, with 8 nucleotides matching TRBD1. The CDR3 runs 12 residues. Germline V CDR1 and CDR2: MDHEN, SYDVKM. The V and J ends lost 6 bases and 14 bases, in that order; junction bases with no gene match: 9. CDR3 amino acids: CASRLQTGVEFF. The DNA of the CDR3 is TGTGCCAGCAGGCTTCAGACAGGGGTAGAGTTCTTC. Drawing the rest from reference TRBV28 and TRBJ2-1, the complete variable domain is DVKVTQSSRYLVKRTGEKVFLECVQDMDHENMFWYRQDPGLGLRLIYFSYDVKMKEKGDIPEGYSVSREKKERFSLILESASTNQTSMYLCASRLQTGVEFFGPGTRLTVL.

This chain uses TRBV4-1 with TRBJ1-4; the D is unclear. The CDR3 length is 11 residues. Trimming left V 6 bases short and J 7 bases short, with 6 bases between. Germline assignment: CDR1 MGHRA and CDR2 YSYEKL. The CDR3 here is CASSNSEKLFF. The CDR3 DNA is TGCGCCAGCAGTAATAGTGAAAAACTGTTTTTT.

The table lists this clone with a count of one. This chain joins TRBV19 and TRBJ2-5; 8 positions match TRBD1. The J segment lost 4 bases and the V segment lost 7 bases, leaving 14 bases of the junction unmatched. CDR3 length: 16 amino acids. The germline V gene encodes CDR1 LNHDA and CDR2 SQIVND (reference sequence). The CDR3 loop is CASTLRPGGSSETQYF. The DNA for the CDR3 is TGTGCCAGTACTCTCAGGCCAGGGGGCTCATCAGAGACCCAGTACTTC.

The rearrangement links TRBV15 to TRBJ1-1, with a tentative D call TRBD1 (5 bases). The CDR3 is made up of 14 amino acids. Trimming shortened V by 3 bases and J by 2 bases, and 10 bases separated the two germline ends. Germline V lookup: CDR1 LNHNV, CDR2 YYDKDF (reference sequence). The CDR3 region has the DNA TGTGCCACCAGCAGCAGACAGACAAACACTGAAGCTTTCTTT. Encoded protein: CATSSRQTNTEAFF.

The CDR3 here is CASSRSYGGIYEQYF. CDR3 sequence (DNA): TGTGCCAGTAGTAGGTCGTATGGGGGGATCTACGAGCAGTACTTC. The chain recombines TRBV19 with TRBJ2-7; possibly TRBD2 for D (6 bases). CDR3 length equals 15 residues. The germline CDR1 and CDR2 sequences are LNHDA and SQIVND (reference sequence). V lost 4 bases to trimming and J lost 3 bases, with 16 bases between them. The whole variable domain, remainder taken from reference TRBV19 and TRBJ2-7, is DGGITQSPKYLFRKEGQNVTLSCEQNLNHDAMYWYRQDPGQGLRLIYYSQIVNDFQKGDIAEGYSVSREKKESFPLTVTSAQKNPTAFYLCASSRSYGGIYEQYFGPGTRLTVT.

This chain joins TRBV5-8 and TRBJ1-5, with 7 bases matching TRBD1. With V trimmed by 3 bases and J by 10 bases, 4 bases remained unmatched. The germline V gene has CDR1 SGHTS and CDR2 YDEGEE. CDR3 size: 12 residues. CDR3 sequence reads: CASSWQGGPQHF. The CDR3 DNA reads TGTGCCAGCAGCTGGCAGGGGGGACCCCAGCATTTT.

The CDR3: CASSESGGSGNTIYF. The CDR3 DNA follows: TGCGCCAGCAGTGAGTCCGGGGGCTCTGGAAACACCATATATTTT. The chain has TRBV10-1 and TRBJ1-3; D perhaps matches TRBD1 (5 bases). The germline V gene has CDR1 WNHNN and CDR2 SYGVQD (reference sequence). CDR3 size: 15 residues. V lost 0 bases and J lost 0, with 6 bases in between.

The chain employs TRBV18 and TRBJ2-2; 8 bases map to TRBD1. J was trimmed by 2 bases and V by 3 bases; bases with no gene match: 11. This CDR3 comprises 18 residues. CDR1 is KGHSH and CDR2 is LQKENI in the germline V gene. CDR3: CASSPPVAGQANTGELFF. CDR3 nucleotide sequence: TGTGCCAGCTCACCCCCTGTTGCGGGACAGGCAAACACCGGGGAGCTGTTTTTT.

The rearrangement links TRBV21-1 to TRBJ2-3; the DNA was not compared with TRBD2, the D call given in the table. TRBV21-1 is a pseudogene. There are 15 residues in the CDR3. CDR3 in DNA: TGTGCCAGCAGCAAAGGAAGGACTGACACAGATACGCAGTATTTT. It codes for CASSKGRTDTDTQYF.

The rearrangement uses TRBV6-5 and TRBJ2-5; D is perhaps TRBD1 (6 bases). CDR3 length: 15 amino acids. V was shortened by 1 base and J by 3 bases, with 12 bases between the two germline ends. Per germline, CDR1 MNHEY and CDR2 SVGAGI. As DNA, the CDR3 is TGTGCCAGCAGTTACTGGACAGAGTATGAAGAGACCCAGTACTTC. It translates to CASSYWTEYEETQYF.

The chain uses TRBV5-4 and TRBJ2-5; 11 bases match TRBD2. V shed 2 bases and J 5 bases; nucleotides not matched to a gene: 8. CDR3 length: 16 amino acids. Germline V gene data show CDR1 as SGHNT and CDR2 as YYREEE (reference sequence). CDR3 sequence: CASSFGTSGIGETQYF. CDR3 nucleotides: TGTGCCAGCAGCTTCGGGACTAGCGGTATTGGGGAGACCCAGTACTTC.

The V gene is TRBV18, the J gene TRBJ2-5, with D tentatively TRBD1 (6 bases). The V end was cut by 5 bases, the J end by 0 bases, with 10 bases between. Germline CDR1 is KGHSH and CDR2 is LQKENI. The CDR3 spans 14 residues. The CDR3 region has the DNA TGTGCCAGCTCAGCGGACAGAAACCAAGAGACCCAGTACTTC. Encoded protein: CASSADRNQETQYF.

The chain links TRBV7-2 to TRBJ2-3; weak D call: TRBD2 (6 bases). Trimming pared 0 bases from V and 7 bases from J, leaving 11 bases between. This CDR3 has 14 residues. Looked up from germline, CDR1 is SGHTA and CDR2 is FQGNSA. The CDR3 nucleotides are TGTGCCAGCAGCTTAGCTAGCGGAGAAAATACGCAGTATTTT. Amino acids: CASSLASGENTQYF.

The V and J genes are TRBV5-6 and TRBJ2-2; 8 nucleotides line up with TRBD2. Per germline, CDR1 SGHDT and CDR2 YYEEEE. The CDR3 loop spans 15 amino acids. After removal of 0 bases from V and 9 bases from J, the junction contained 7 bases not matched to a gene. CDR3 region: CASSLGGLGGRELFF. The CDR3 nucleotides read TGTGCCAGCAGCTTGGGGGGACTAGGCGGCCGGGAGCTGTTTTTT.

The chain couples TRBV7-2 to TRBJ2-1; TRBD2 matches at 10 bases. CDR1 and CDR2 (germline): SGHTA, FQGNSA. V dropped 4 bases and J dropped 9; count of bases not matched to a gene: 12. The CDR3 totals 16 residues. The chain's CDR3 is CASSSTSGKRSVEQFF. The CDR3, as DNA: TGTGCCAGCAGCTCCACTAGCGGGAAAAGATCGGTTGAGCAGTTCTTC.

V gene TRBV6-2 or TRBV6-3 combines with J gene TRBJ2-1, with TRBD2 identical over 8 bases. With V trimmed by 5 bases and J by 9 bases, 21 bases remained unmatched. This CDR3 has 18 amino acids. CDR1 and CDR2 from the germline V gene are MNHEY and SVGEGT. CDR3 nucleotide sequence: TGTGCCAGCAGTCGGGCCCGCTGGCCGGGGGGGAACTATACTGAGCAGTTCTTC. Residues: CASSRARWPGGNYTEQFF.

As for this clone: One end of the junction varies from germline; a read error may be responsible. The rearrangement uses TRBV2 and TRBJ2-2, with D possibly TRBD2 on 6 matching bases. In germline, CDR1 is SNHLY, CDR2 FYNNEI. This CDR3 contains 11 residues. CDR3 region: CASNAISGAVF. The CDR3 coding sequence is TGTGCCAGCAACGCCATTTCGGGAGCTGTTTTT.

This rearrangement joins TRBV7-8 to TRBJ2-6, with 7 bases matching TRBD2. The CDR3 covers 18 residues. V gave up 2 bases and J gave up 1 base; unmatched junction bases: 8. Germline CDR1 is SGHVS and CDR2 is FQNEAQ. The CDR3 spells CASSLIGLVLSGANVLTF. CDR3 DNA: TGTGCCAGCAGCTTAATAGGACTAGTGCTATCTGGGGCCAACGTCCTGACTTTC.

The rearrangement joins TRBV4-1 to TRBJ1-1; D possibly corresponds to TRBD1 (5 bases). The germline CDR1 and CDR2 sequences are MGHRA and YSYEKL. With 1 base removed from V and 6 bases from J, the gap between germline ends came to 12 bases. The CDR3 extends over 14 amino acids. In DNA, the CDR3 is TGCGCCAGCAGCCAAGGCGGGGGAGGACCTGAAGCTTTCTTT. Translated: CASSQGGGGPEAFF.

This chain uses TRBV15 with TRBJ1-1; D is ambiguous. CDR1 and CDR2 from the germline V gene are LNHNV and YYDKDF (reference sequence). The CDR3 runs 13 residues. With 6 bases removed from V and 7 bases from J, the gap between germline ends came to 15 bases. The CDR3 loop reads CATSFSQQYEAFF. In DNA, the CDR3 is TGTGCCACCAGTTTTTCGCAACAGTATGAAGCTTTCTTT.

This chain connects TRBV2 to TRBJ2-7; tentatively, D is TRBD2 (5 bases). Between the trimmed V and J ends, which lost 3 bases and 4 bases, there was a span of 7 bases. This CDR3 comprises 12 residues. Germline values: CDR1 SNHLY, CDR2 FYNNEI. CDR3 bases: TGTGCCAGCAGTGAGAGAGGGTACGAGCAGTACTTC. It specifies CASSERGYEQYF.

V gene TRBV3-1 (or the pseudogene TRBV3-2) combines with J gene TRBJ2-7; 8 nucleotides match TRBD2. The CDR3 length is 16 residues. The germline CDR1 and CDR2 sequences are LGHDT and YNNKEL (reference sequence). V lost 1 base to trimming and J lost 3 bases; unmatched junction nucleotides: 8. CDR3 sequence reads: CASSQGLVAGYYEQYF. CDR3 nucleotides: TGTGCCAGCAGCCAAGGGTTGGTAGCGGGGTACTACGAGCAGTACTTC.

The chain has TRBV5-4 and TRBJ2-7; the match to TRBD1 covers 8 bases. The CDR3 covers 15 residues. V shed 4 bases and J 2 bases; nucleotides not matched to a gene: 8. CDR1 and CDR2 from the germline V gene are SGHNT and YYREEE (reference sequence). In DNA form, the CDR3 reads TGTGCCAGCAGCCTAGACGGACAGGGCCCCTACGAGCAGTACTTC. It codes for CASSLDGQGPYEQYF.

The chain uses TRBV19 and TRBJ2-7, with D possibly matching TRBD2 (6 bases). Germline V gene lookup returns CDR1 LNHDA and CDR2 SQIVND (reference sequence). V lost 5 bases to trimming and J lost 1 base, with 12 bases between them. The CDR3 runs to 14 residues. CDR3 sequence: CASSPRGISYEQYF. The CDR3 nucleotides are TGTGCCAGTAGTCCTCGGGGGATTTCCTACGAGCAGTACTTC.

This clone was counted a few times. This chain uses TRBV19 with TRBJ1-2; a possible D gene is TRBD1 (5 bases). With 3 bases removed from V and 4 bases from J, the gap between germline ends came to 15 bases. Germline V CDR1 and CDR2: LNHDA, SQIVND (reference sequence). This CDR3 region has 15 residues. The CDR3 here is CASSIKVGGLYGYTF. The DNA for the CDR3 is TGTGCCAGTAGTATTAAAGTCGGGGGACTCTATGGCTACACCTTC. Variable domain in full (rest from reference TRBV19 and TRBJ1-2): DGGITQSPKYLFRKEGQNVTLSCEQNLNHDAMYWYRQDPGQGLRLIYYSQIVNDFQKGDIAEGYSVSREKKESFPLTVTSAQKNPTAFYLCASSIKVGGLYGYTFGSGTRLTVV.